This T cell receptor beta chain was found in a study of cytomegalovirus exposure and HLA in healthy donors (TCRdb year 2017). Concerning the study at large: According to an earlier analysis of several hundred of the donors, about 179 million T cells yielded some 120 million unique TCR beta sequences and 250 to 350 Gb of sequence data. Roughly 300 gigabases of sequencing data and approximately 91 million unique TCR sequences made up an early release that covered approximately 620 HLA-typed donors. The genetic ancestry cluster associated with self-reported Caucasian donors included over 80% of the 300 to 400 genotyped donors. The study aimed to test whether cataloging public T cell receptors could reveal signatures of past pathogen exposure. The study used immunosequencing to profile the T cell repertoires of 670 or so subjects and linked those repertoires to cytomegalovirus serostatus. Along with the roughly 700-subject first cohort, a separate validation cohort of 120 different subjects was used. To predict cytomegalovirus infection status, the study combined high-throughput TCR immunosequencing, statistical association of individual TCRs with disease status, and machine learning. A later analysis re-analyzed previously published TCR beta repertoires from 650 to 800 donors and added high-resolution HLA genotyping to study TCR occurrence patterns. Rather than using new phenotypic data, the later analysis identified candidate immune exposures from TCR beta sequences and from how often those sequences occurred across donors. In an earlier analysis of 587 of the donors, high-throughput TCR beta sequencing was used to judge whether each TCR beta V gene segment behaved as functional or pseudogenic. Alongside the repertoire data, information on donor age, sex, ethnicity and CMV serostatus was compiled. A later genetic analysis took genome-wide SNP genotypes for about 65% of the 666 donors and used that subset as a discovery cohort. Every repertoire in the discovery cohort had been generated on one and the same sequencing platform. HLA typing included class I and class II loci at four-digit resolution. The number of donors typed differed by locus, with roughly 620-630 for A, B, C, DRB1 and DQB1, roughly 520 for DQA1, approximately 580 for DPA1, and about 450 for DPB1. A few DR-DQ haplotypes were handled as single units for association and clustering because linkage in the cohort was strong. Across around 400 genotyped donors of the cohort, an average of approximately 240,000 unique TCR beta nucleotide sequences per donor were sequenced, and about a sixth of those sequences were non-productive.

The investigation overall reported the following: The classifier was reported to diagnose cytomegalovirus status with high specificity and sensitivity in both the original cohort and the validation cohort. A further reported finding was that TCR beta sequences accurately predicted the HLA-A and HLA-B alleles for most subjects in the first cohort. In a later analysis, TCR association rates were found to vary across HLA loci, with the most associated TCRs seen for DRB1 alleles and the fewest for HLA-C alleles. The authors suggested that the approach could potentially be extended to other disease states and immunological phenotypes. The only immune exposure information available for the cohort was CMV serostatus. This cohort had only TCR beta chains sequenced, and the lack of alpha or paired-chain data limited which features could be detected. An association between a missense DCLRE1C variant and V-gene and J-gene trimming of TCR beta chains was found in a later genetic analysis and replicated in an independent cohort. Some IMGT-functional V segments, including TRBV6-2 and TRBV6-3, could not be told apart with the 87-base-pair reads, so those segments were excluded. Correlated functional status among segregating V segments might be attributable to linkage disequilibrium, but an unknown experimental factor could not be ruled out. In a later genetic analysis, fewer N-insertions in productive TCRs were reported among donors in an Asian-associated ancestry cluster than the roughly 700-donor mean. The presence/absence analyses assumed that sequencing depth was roughly uniform across donors, and that assumption may not be true. In a later analysis, HLA-associated TCR beta chains were found to be more clonally expanded and to have lower generation probabilities than equally common non-associated chains. Some 16 rarely observed V segments, including chromosome 9 orphons, were excluded from the earlier analysis of 550 to 700 of the donors because counts were too low. A later analysis reported that several top co-occurrence clusters appeared linked to parvovirus B19, influenza, CMV and Epstein-Barr virus. Three of the identified cytomegalovirus-associated TCR beta chains were confirmed in vitro to be specific for cytomegalovirus antigens. A later analysis associated about 17,000 TCR beta sequences with specific HLA alleles at a false discovery rate of 0.05. Most CMV-associated TCR beta chains appeared to be HLA-restricted in a later analysis, and the HLA associations seemed to be driven largely by CMV exposure. Most TCR sequences were observed very rarely across donors, whereas some public TCRs were present in many individuals. A cluster of highly shared sequence variants was judged likely to be a technical artifact of the sequencing pipeline. Because HLA typing was missing for some donors at each locus, association tests included only the typed subset. When HLA alleles, especially DR and DQ, strongly co-occurred, attributing TCR associations to individual alleles was difficult. A total of some 180 TCR beta chains were listed by the study as associated with cytomegalovirus. In an earlier analysis of around 500 of the donors, most TCR beta V segments appeared in productive rearrangements about 90% or about 30% of the time, broadly matching IMGT annotations.

From cysteine to phenylalanine, the CDR3 is 14 amino acids long. Only CDR3 DNA is held: 42 bases, read in frame from base 1. The V end loses 3 bases and the J end loses 6 bases, and a stretch of 11 bases separates them. The germline V gene (reference sequence) gives CDR1 as MNHEY and CDR2 as SMNVEV. Libraries came from the immunoSEQ multiplex PCR assay. For the multiplex PCR, a mixture combining 60 forward primers for TCR Vbeta segments and 13 reverse primers for TCR Jbeta segments was used. Amplification of the CDR3 region of rearranged TCR beta genes was performed with a multiplex PCR assay on genomic DNA. On the Illumina HiSeq System, the amplified TCR beta libraries were sequenced as 87-base-pair reads. As for the authors' bioinformatics: Across the 500 to 700 repertoires, a later analysis counted around 80 million unique TCR beta chains, some 11 million of which were shared by at least two donors. Raw reads were error-corrected and collapsed into unique sequences by a nearest-neighbor algorithm in which closely related sequences were merged to remove PCR and sequencing errors. CDR3 sequences were aligned to IMGT reference sequences to assign V, D and J gene segments. For a sequence to be retained, at least a six-nucleotide match to both a V gene segment and a J gene segment was required. A rearrangement was called productive if the CDR3 had no stop codons and remained in frame with V and J, and every other rearrangement was called non-productive. Following IMGT convention, CDR3 was defined as the stretch from the second conserved V-encoded cysteine up to the conserved J-encoded phenylalanine. The earlier analysis of 450 to 750 of the donors excluded any sequence lacking an unambiguous match to a single V gene segment. An earlier analysis of fewer than 750 of the donors classified V segments as functional when productive rearrangements were above 56.7% and as segregating when the standard deviation between donors was above 5%. To diagnose cytomegalovirus status from the catalog of TCR beta chain sequences, a statistical classification framework was built. In a later analysis, V and J genes were assigned by comparing TCR nucleotide sequences against IMGT/GENE-DB human TR gene sequences. A later analysis assigned CDR3 sequences and most-parsimonious VDJ recombination scenarios with the TCRdist pipeline. A later analysis defined each TCR beta chain by its CDR3 amino acid sequence plus V-gene family, and excluded reads lacking a unique V-gene family. In a later analysis, fewer than 650 highly shared, low-generation-probability nucleotide sequences were removed to address suspected cross-contamination and a sequencing artifact. In a later analysis, a clonal expansion index was calculated for each public chain from normalized within-repertoire ranks of inferred template counts. Generation probabilities in a later analysis came from a VDJ recombination model fitted to out-of-frame rearrangements, and those results were checked against IGoR. In a later analysis, TCR-TCR, TCR-HLA and TCR-CMV co-occurrence was scored with hypergeometric tests, and a repertoire-size bias correction was applied to TCR pairs. To estimate false discovery rates, a later analysis permuted the HLA or CMV assignments 20 times. In a later analysis, co-occurring TCRs were grouped with DBSCAN, and TCRdist sequence similarity was added when clustering was performed within HLA-allele-positive subsets. For co-occurrence clustering, repertoires with fewer than 30,000 or more than 120,000 public chains were excluded, along with roughly five repertoires with anomalous nucleotide sharing. Sourced from immuneACCESS, this table was stored by TCRdb with only in-frame sequences that have V and J called. A share of the clones is absent; for the studies checked, an unresolved V gene accounts for under half, and the remainder has no known explanation. V, J and clone size are those of that table, while D and trimming were read from the DNA. The sample table shows some 180,000 clones, and 77% are seen once. The top ten hold 1.4% of the sample.

With regard to this clone: Its cognate antigen has yet to be identified. No per-base quality is available; no much larger clone lies one base away.

The cohort comprised 666 healthy bone marrow donors. At the time of sampling, every cohort member was nominally healthy, though immune exposures that went unrecorded were likely present. The donor tested CMV seronegative and was one of the 352 seronegative cohort members. A peripheral blood sample was provided by each donor, and peripheral blood mononuclear cells were used for TCR beta sequencing. Genomic DNA extraction from the blood cell samples was performed with the Qiagen DNeasy Blood Extraction Kit. Sequencing input: PBMCs. The sequence joins TRBV27 to TRBJ1-4; a tentative D match to TRBD1 spans 6 bases. The sequence was obtained from a young man in good health and CMV-seronegative. The CDR3 has the sequence CASSFIGGDEKLFF. The DNA sequence follows: TGTGCCAGCAGTTTTATAGGGGGGGATGAAAAACTGTTTTTT.